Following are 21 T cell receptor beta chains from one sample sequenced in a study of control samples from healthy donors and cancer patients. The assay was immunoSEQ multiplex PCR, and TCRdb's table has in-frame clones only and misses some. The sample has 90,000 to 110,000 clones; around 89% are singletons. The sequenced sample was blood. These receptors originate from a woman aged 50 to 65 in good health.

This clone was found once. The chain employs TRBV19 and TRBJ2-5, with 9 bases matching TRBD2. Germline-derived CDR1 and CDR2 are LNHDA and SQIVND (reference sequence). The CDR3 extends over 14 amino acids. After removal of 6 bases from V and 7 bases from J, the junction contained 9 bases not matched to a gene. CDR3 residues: CASRSSGRSATQYF. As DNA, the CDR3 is TGTGCCAGTAGGAGTAGCGGGAGATCAGCGACCCAGTACTTC. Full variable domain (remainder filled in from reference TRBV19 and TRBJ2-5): DGGITQSPKYLFRKEGQNVTLSCEQNLNHDAMYWYRQDPGQGLRLIYYSQIVNDFQKGDIAEGYSVSREKKESFPLTVTSAQKNPTAFYLCASRSSGRSATQYFGPGTRLLVL.

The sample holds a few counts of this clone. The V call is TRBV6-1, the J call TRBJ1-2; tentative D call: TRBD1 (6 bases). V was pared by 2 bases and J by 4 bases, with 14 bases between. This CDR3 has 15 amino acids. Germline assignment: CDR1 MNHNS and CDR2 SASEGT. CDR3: CASSELYRESYGYTF. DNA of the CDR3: TGTGCCAGCAGTGAACTCTACAGGGAATCCTATGGCTACACCTTC.

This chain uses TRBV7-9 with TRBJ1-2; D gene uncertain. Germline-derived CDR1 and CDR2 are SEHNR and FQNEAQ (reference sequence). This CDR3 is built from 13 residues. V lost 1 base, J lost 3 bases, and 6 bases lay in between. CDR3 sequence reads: CASSLGGYYGYTF. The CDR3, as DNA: TGTGCCAGCAGCTTAGGAGGTTACTATGGCTACACCTTC.

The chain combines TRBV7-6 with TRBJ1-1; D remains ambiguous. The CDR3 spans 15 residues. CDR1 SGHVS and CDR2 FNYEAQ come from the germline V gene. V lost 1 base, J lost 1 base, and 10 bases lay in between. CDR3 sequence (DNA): TGTGCCAGCAGCTTAGAGGTTCCGGGGAACACTGAAGCTTTCTTT. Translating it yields CASSLEVPGNTEAFF.

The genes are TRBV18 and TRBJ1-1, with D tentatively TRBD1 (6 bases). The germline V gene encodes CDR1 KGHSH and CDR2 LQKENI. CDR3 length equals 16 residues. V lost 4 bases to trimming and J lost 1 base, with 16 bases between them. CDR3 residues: CASSQGVGATNTEAFF. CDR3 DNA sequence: TGTGCCAGCTCACAGGGGGTGGGGGCGACGAACACTGAAGCTTTCTTT.

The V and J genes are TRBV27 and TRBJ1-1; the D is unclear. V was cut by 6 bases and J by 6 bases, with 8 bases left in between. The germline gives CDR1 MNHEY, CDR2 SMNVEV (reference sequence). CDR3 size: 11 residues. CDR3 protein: CASSSYAEAFF. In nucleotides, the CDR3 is TGTGCCAGCAGCTCATACGCTGAAGCTTTCTTT.

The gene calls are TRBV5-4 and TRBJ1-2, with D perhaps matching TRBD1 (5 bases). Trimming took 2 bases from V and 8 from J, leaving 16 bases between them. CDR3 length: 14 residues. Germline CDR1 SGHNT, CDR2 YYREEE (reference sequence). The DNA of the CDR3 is TGTGCCAGCAGCTTTGAGGGGCTCAAAGTGGGCTACACCTTC. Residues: CASSFEGLKVGYTF.

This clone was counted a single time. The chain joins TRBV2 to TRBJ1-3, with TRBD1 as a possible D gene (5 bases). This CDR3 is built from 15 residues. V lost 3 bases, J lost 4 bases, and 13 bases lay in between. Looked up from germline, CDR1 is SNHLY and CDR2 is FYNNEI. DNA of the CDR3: TGTGCCAGCAGTGACGAAGTCAGGGAAGGAAACACCATATATTTT. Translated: CASSDEVREGNTIYF.

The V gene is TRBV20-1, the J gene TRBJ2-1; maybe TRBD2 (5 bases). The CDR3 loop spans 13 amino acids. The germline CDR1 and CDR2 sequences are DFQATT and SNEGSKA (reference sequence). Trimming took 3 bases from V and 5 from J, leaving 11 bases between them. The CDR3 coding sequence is TGCAGTGCTAGTAAGTCTAGCAACAATGAGCAGTTCTTC. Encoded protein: CSASKSSNNEQFF.

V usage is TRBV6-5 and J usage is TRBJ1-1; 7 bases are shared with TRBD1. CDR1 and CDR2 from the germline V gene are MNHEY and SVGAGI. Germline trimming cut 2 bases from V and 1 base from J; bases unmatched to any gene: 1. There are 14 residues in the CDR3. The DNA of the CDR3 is TGTGCCAGCAGTTACCGACAGGGGAACACTGAAGCTTTCTTT. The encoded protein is CASSYRQGNTEAFF.

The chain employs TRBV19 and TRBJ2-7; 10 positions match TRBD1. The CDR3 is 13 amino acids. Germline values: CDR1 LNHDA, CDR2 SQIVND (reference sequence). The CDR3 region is CASRDRGTYEQYF. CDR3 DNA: TGTGCGTCCCGGGACAGGGGTACCTACGAGCAGTACTTC. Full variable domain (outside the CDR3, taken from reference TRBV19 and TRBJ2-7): DGGITQSPKYLFRKEGQNVTLSCEQNLNHDAMYWYRQDPGQGLRLIYYSQIVNDFQKGDIAEGYSVSREKKESFPLTVTSAQKNPTAFYLCASRDRGTYEQYFGPGTRLTVT.

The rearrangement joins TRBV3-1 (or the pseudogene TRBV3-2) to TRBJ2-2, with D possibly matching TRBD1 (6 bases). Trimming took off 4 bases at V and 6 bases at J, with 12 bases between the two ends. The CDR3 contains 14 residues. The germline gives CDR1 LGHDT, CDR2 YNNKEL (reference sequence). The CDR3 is CASSPLTGSGELFF. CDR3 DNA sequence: TGTGCCAGCAGCCCCTTGACAGGATCCGGGGAGCTGTTTTTT.

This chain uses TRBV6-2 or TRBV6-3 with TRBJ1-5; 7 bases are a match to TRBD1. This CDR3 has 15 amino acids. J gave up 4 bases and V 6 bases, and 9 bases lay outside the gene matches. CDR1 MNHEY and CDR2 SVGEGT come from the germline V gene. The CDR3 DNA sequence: TGTGCCAGCAGCTCAAGACAGGGTCCGAATCAGCCCCAGCATTTT. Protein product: CASSSRQGPNQPQHF.

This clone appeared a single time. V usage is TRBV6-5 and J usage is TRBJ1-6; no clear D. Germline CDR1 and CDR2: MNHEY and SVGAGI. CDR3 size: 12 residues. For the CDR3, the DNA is TGTGCTGTACGGCGGCCCAATTCACCCCTCCACTTT. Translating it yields CAVRRPNSPLHF.

The CDR3 loop is CASSRTGQGGTEAFF. CDR3 sequence (DNA): TGTGCCAGCAGCCGTACCGGACAGGGAGGCACTGAAGCTTTCTTT. The chain carries TRBV6-5 and TRBJ1-1; TRBD1 aligns across 8 bases. J was trimmed by 4 bases and V by 6 bases; bases with no gene match: 10. Germline V gene data show CDR1 as MNHEY and CDR2 as SVGAGI. The CDR3 length is 15 residues.

The CDR3 coding sequence is TGTGCCACCAGTGAAGGCAGGGGTTTAAGCAGAGCTTTCTTT. Encoded protein: CATSEGRGLSRAFF. J is TRBJ1-1 and V is TRBV24-1, with D possibly TRBD1 on 6 matching bases. V lost 4 bases and J lost 10, with 18 bases in between. This CDR3 spans 14 amino acids. The germline gives CDR1 KGHDR, CDR2 SFDVKD.

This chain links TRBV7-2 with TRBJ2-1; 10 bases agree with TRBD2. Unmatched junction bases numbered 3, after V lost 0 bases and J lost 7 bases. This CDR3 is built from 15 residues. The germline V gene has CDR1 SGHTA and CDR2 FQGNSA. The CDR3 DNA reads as TGTGCCAGCAGCTTAGCTGTACTAGCGGGAAATGAGCAGTTCTTC. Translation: CASSLAVLAGNEQFF.

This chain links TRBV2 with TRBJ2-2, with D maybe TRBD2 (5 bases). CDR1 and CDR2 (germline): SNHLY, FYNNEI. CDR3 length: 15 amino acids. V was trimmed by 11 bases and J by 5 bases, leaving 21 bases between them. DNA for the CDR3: TGTGCCGGTAGCGTTCAAGGGTGGAAAACCGGGGAGCTGTTTTTT. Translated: CAGSVQGWKTGELFF.

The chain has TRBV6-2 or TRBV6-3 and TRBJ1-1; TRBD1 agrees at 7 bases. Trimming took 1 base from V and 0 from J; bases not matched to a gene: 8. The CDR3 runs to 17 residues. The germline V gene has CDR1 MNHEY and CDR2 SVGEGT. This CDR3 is CASSYYPRQGLNTEAFF. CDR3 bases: TGTGCCAGCAGTTACTATCCCCGACAGGGATTGAACACTGAAGCTTTCTTT.

The CDR3 here is CASSRLREKLFF. The CDR3 DNA reads TGTGCCAGCAGCCGCCTGAGAGAAAAACTGTTTTTT. The chain combines TRBV6-5 with TRBJ1-4, with unresolved D. The ends were cut back, 6 bases at V and 8 bases at J, with 10 bases in the middle. CDR3 length equals 12 residues. CDR1 and CDR2 from the germline V gene are MNHEY and SVGAGI.

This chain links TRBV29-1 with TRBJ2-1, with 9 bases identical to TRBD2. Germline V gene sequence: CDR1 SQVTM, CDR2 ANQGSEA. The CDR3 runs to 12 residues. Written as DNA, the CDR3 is TGCAGTAGGACTAGCGATAACAATGAGCAGTTCTTC. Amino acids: CSRTSDNNEQFF.